This T cell receptor (beta chain) was documented in a study of read filtering for tumor transcriptome and immune sequencing. Overall study: Transcriptome libraries were built from DNase-treated RNA. RNA-seq yielded only about 75 to 1,400 TCR reads, IR-seq about 4.05 to 11 million.

The library was built from roughly 400 ng RNA with molecular barcoded adaptors for alpha/delta and beta/gamma chains. Using its own MiXCR run on the reads, TCRdb lists one record per CDR3 protein. This sample carries 60,000 to 75,000 distinct CDR3 sequences, roughly a fifth of them seen once, and the ten largest clones take approximately 11%. CDR3 length: 14 residues. CDR1 and CDR2 (germline): SGHTA, FQGNSA. The study's findings and limits: The sorted CD138-negative fraction was a mixed bone marrow immune population, not purified T cells. IR-seq captured clonotypes deeper and more reliably than RNA-seq.

This clonotype was found once. Antigen specificity is unknown. This may come from a read error, since a much larger clone is one base off. The chain couples TRBV7-2 to TRBJ2-2; possible D gene TRBD2, 5 bases. Sequenced: a population of CD138-negative cells sorted from bone marrow. This TCR came from a donor at least 40 years old with multiple myeloma. The CDR3 DNA sequence: TGTGCCAGCAGCCTAGGACCCAACACCGGGGAGCAGTTTTTT. Amino acid sequence: CASSLGPNTGEQFF.